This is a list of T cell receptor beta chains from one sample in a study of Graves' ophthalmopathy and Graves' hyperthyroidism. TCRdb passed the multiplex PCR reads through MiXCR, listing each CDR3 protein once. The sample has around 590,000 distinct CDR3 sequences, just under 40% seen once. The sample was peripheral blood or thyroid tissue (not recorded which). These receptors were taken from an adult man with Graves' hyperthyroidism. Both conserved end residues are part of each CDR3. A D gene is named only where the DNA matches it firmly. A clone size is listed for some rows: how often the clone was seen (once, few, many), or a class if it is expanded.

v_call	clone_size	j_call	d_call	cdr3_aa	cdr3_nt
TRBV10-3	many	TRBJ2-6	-	CAISEETLVSGANVLTF	TGTGCCATCAGCGAAGAGACCCTGGTCTCTGGGGCCAACGTCCTGACTTTC
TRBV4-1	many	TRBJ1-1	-	CASSQAPGNTEAFF	TGCGCCAGCAGCCAAGCCCCGGGAAACACTGAAGCTTTCTTT
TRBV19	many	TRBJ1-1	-	CASSILRGMNTEAFF	TGTGCCAGTAGTATATTGCGAGGCATGAACACTGAAGCTTTCTTT
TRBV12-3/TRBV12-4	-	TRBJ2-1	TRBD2	CASSSPLGLAGEGSYNEQFF	TGTGCCAGCAGTTCCCCCCTGGGACTAGCGGGAGAGGGCTCCTACAATGAGCAGTTCTTC
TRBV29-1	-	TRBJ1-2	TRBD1	CSERTGGTGYGYTF	TGCAGCGAGCGGACAGGCGGGACAGGGTATGGCTACACCTTC
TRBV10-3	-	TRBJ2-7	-	CASSYGLDPYEQYF	TGTGCCAGCAGTTATGGGCTAGATCCCTACGAGCAGTACTTC
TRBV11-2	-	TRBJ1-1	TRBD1	CASSLPTGGGTEAFF	TGTGCCAGCAGCTTACCTACAGGGGGGGGCACTGAAGCTTTCTTT
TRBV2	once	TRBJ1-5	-	CASQYYNEPQHF	TGTGCCAGCCAGTACTACAATGAGCCCCAGCATTTT
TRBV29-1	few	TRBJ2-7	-	CSVTGRHEQYF	TGCAGCGTAACAGGGCGCCACGAGCAGTACTTC
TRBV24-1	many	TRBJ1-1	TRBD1	CATSGPGQGATEAFF	TGTGCCACCAGTGGACCGGGACAGGGGGCGACTGAAGCTTTCTTT
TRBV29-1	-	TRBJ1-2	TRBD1	CSQGGDRAYGYTF	TGCAGCCAGGGAGGGGACAGGGCTTATGGCTACACCTTC
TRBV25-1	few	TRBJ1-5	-	CASSLTGRIGNQPQHF	TGTGCCAGCAGTTTAACAGGGAGGATTGGCAATCAGCCCCAGCATTTT
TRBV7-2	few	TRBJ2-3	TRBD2	CASSLVPAGGGDTQYF	TGTGCCAGCAGCTTAGTCCCGGCGGGAGGAGGTGATACGCAGTATTTT
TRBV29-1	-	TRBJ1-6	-	CSWTSRRENSPLHF	TGCAGCTGGACCTCGAGGCGGGAAAATTCACCCCTCCACTTT
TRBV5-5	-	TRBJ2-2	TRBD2	CAWTPNAPGLAGDGELFF	TGTGCCTGGACCCCAAACGCCCCGGGACTAGCGGGGGACGGGGAGCTGTTTTTT
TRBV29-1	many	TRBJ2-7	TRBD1	CSVRTGTAYEQYF	TGCAGCGTCCGAACCGGGACAGCCTACGAGCAGTACTTC
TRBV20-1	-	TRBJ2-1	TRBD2	CSAEPGLAEIHEQFF	TGCAGTGCTGAACCGGGACTAGCGGAAATCCATGAGCAGTTCTTC
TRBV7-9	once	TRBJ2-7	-	CAGSSTYTGYEQYF	TGTGCCGGCAGCTCGACGTACACGGGCTACGAGCAGTACTTC
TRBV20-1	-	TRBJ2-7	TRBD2	CSASGGDGNYEQYF	TGCAGTGCTAGTGGGGGGGATGGTAACTACGAGCAGTACTTC
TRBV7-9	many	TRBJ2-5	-	CASSLARSSYQETQYF	TGTGCCAGCAGCTTAGCGCGATCATCGTACCAAGAGACCCAGTACTTC
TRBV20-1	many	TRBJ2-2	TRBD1	CSAMTGQGSAGELFF	TGCAGTGCCATGACGGGACAGGGGTCCGCCGGGGAGCTGTTTTTT
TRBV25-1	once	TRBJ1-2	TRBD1	CASSPLGQGGKSYGYTF	TGTGCCAGCAGTCCACTGGGACAGGGCGGGAAATCGTATGGCTACACCTTC
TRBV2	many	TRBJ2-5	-	CASNGRLARETQYF	TGTGCCAGCAACGGAAGGTTGGCAAGAGAGACCCAGTACTTC
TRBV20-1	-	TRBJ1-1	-	CSLTSGTEAFF	TGCAGTCTGACTAGCGGGACTGAAGCTTTCTTT
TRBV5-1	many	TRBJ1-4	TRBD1	CASSPRDREDEKLFF	TGCGCCAGCAGCCCAAGGGACAGGGAGGATGAAAAACTGTTTTTT
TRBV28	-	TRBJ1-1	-	CASSYWKGPGGTEAFF	TGTGCCAGCAGTTACTGGAAAGGACCGGGAGGCACTGAAGCTTTCTTT
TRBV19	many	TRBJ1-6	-	CASSIAGTGISPLHF	TGTGCCAGTAGTATAGCTGGCACAGGAATATCACCCCTCCACTTT
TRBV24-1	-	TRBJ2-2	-	CATSDVVMDTGELFF	TGTGCCACCAGTGATGTGGTGATGGACACCGGGGAGCTGTTTTTT
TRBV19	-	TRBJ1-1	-	CASSPPGTRTFF	TGTGCCAGTAGCCCACCCGGGACTAGGACTTTCTTT
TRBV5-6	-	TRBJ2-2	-	CASSLTGTDNTGELFF	TGTGCCAGCAGCTTAACCGGGACGGATAACACCGGGGAGCTGTTTTTT
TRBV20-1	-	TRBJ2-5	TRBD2	CSAGLWAGGQETQYF	TGCAGTGCTGGCCTATGGGCGGGGGGACAAGAGACCCAGTACTTC
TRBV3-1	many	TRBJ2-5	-	CASSPLAEETQYF	TGTGCCAGCAGCCCCCTCGCGGAAGAGACCCAGTACTTC
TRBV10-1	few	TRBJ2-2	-	CASSELRAGELFF	TGCGCCAGCAGTGAGTTAAGGGCCGGGGAGCTGTTTTTT
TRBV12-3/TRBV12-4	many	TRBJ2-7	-	CASSLVNYEQYF	TGTGCCAGCAGTTTAGTGAACTACGAGCAGTACTTC
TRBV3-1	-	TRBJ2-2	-	CASSSGVAGELFF	TGTGCCAGCAGCTCAGGGGTGGCCGGGGAGCTGTTTTTT
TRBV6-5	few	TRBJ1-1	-	CASSYSGTEEAFF	TGTGCCAGCAGTTACTCCGGGACGGAAGAAGCTTTCTTT
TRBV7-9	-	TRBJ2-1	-	CASSLAGVSAEQFF	TGTGCCAGCAGCTTAGCGGGAGTTAGTGCTGAGCAGTTCTTC
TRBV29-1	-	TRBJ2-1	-	CSVVDVSSYNEQFF	TGCAGCGTTGTAGACGTGAGCTCCTACAATGAGCAGTTCTTC
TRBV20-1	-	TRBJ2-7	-	CSASGRDSLYEQYF	TGCAGTGCCAGCGGTCGGGACTCCCTCTACGAGCAGTACTTC
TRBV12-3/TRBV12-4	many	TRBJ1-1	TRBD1	CASSLGQGWTEAFF	TGTGCCAGCAGTTTAGGACAGGGATGGACTGAAGCTTTCTTT
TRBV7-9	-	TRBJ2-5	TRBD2	CASSLAGRAGEQETQYF	TGTGCCAGCAGCTTAGCGGGGAGGGCCGGGGAACAAGAGACCCAGTACTTC
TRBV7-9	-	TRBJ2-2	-	CASSLWTANTGELFF	TGTGCCAGCAGCTTGTGGACAGCGAACACCGGGGAGCTGTTTTTT
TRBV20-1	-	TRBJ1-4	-	CSAGTSGNEKLFF	TGCAGTGCTGGTACTAGCGGGAATGAAAAACTGTTTTTT
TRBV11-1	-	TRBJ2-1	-	CASSLRGDRQFF	TGTGCCAGCAGCTTAAGGGGGGACCGGCAGTTCTTC
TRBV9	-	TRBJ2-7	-	CASSAGQLNYEQYF	TGTGCCAGCAGCGCTGGACAGCTTAACTACGAGCAGTACTTC
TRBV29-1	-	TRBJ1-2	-	CSVVGLAGLNF	TGCAGCGTTGTAGGACTAGCGGGATTAAACTTC
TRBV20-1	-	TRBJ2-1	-	CSARDPRGNYNEQFF	TGCAGTGCTAGAGATCCCCGCGGGAACTACAATGAGCAGTTCTTC
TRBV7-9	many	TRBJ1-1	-	CASSPPGHRLNTEAFF	TGTGCCAGCAGCCCCCCGGGACACCGATTGAACACTGAAGCTTTCTTT
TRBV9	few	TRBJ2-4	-	CASSVKDGIQYF	TGTGCCAGCAGCGTTAAAGATGGCATTCAGTACTTC
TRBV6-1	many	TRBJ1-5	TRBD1	CASSEWMDRDQPQHF	TGTGCCAGCAGTGAATGGATGGACAGGGATCAGCCCCAGCATTTT